These 14 T cell receptor beta chains share one sample of origin, sequenced in a study of blood T cell repertoires in COVID-19. Clones were sequenced by immunoSEQ multiplex PCR, and TCRdb holds only the in-frame ones, with some missing. The sample shows some 200,000 clones, roughly 80% of them seen only once. Sequencing was done on a sample of PBMCs or T cells enriched from blood (not recorded which). The receptors were sampled from a woman between 40 and 55 years old with acute COVID-19.

V gene TRBV6-6 combines with J gene TRBJ1-5; 10 nucleotides match TRBD1. The CDR3 covers 14 residues. V lost 7 bases, J lost 4 bases, and 4 bases stayed unmatched. Germline values: CDR1 MNHNY, CDR2 SVGAGI (reference sequence). CDR3 nucleotide sequence: TGTGCCAGCATCCCGGGACAGGGGAATCAGCCCCAGCATTTT. Amino acid sequence: CASIPGQGNQPQHF.

As concerns this clone: Other DNA sequences in this sample translate to the same CDR3. The CDR3 region has the DNA TGTGCCTGGAGTGTAGGGGGGGGGAATCAGCCCCAGCATTTT. It yields the protein CAWSVGGGNQPQHF. The J gene is TRBJ1-5, the V gene TRBV30; weak D call: TRBD1 (6 bases). The germline V gene has CDR1 GTSNPN and CDR2 SVGIG (reference sequence). The CDR3 contains 14 residues. V gave up 0 bases and J gave up 4 bases, with 10 bases separating them.

Only one count was recorded for this clone. This sequence joins TRBV27 and TRBJ2-7; 10 bases agree with TRBD1. CDR3 length equals 15 residues. Trimming at V came to 8 bases and at J to 2 bases, leaving 9 bases not matched to a gene. Germline-derived CDR1 and CDR2 are MNHEY and SMNVEV (reference sequence). The CDR3 nucleotides are TGTGCCAGCCGGGACAGGGGTTTTATCGCCTACGAGCAGTACTTC. Translation gives CASRDRGFIAYEQYF.

The genes are TRBV5-1 and TRBJ2-1, with TRBD1 matching over 7 bases. Trimming at V came to 6 bases and at J to 5 bases, leaving 8 bases not matched to a gene. This CDR3 spans 14 amino acids. Looked up from germline, CDR1 is SGHRS and CDR2 is YFSETQ. The CDR3 sequence is CASTGRGFHNEQFF. CDR3 in DNA: TGCGCCAGCACGGGCAGGGGGTTTCACAATGAGCAGTTCTTC.

The V call is TRBV7-3, the J call TRBJ2-7; a weak D match, TRBD2 (6 bases). The germline V and J ends were trimmed by 1 base and 2 bases, with 9 bases remaining between them. From germline, CDR1 is SGHTA and CDR2 FQGTGA. The CDR3 consists of 14 residues. Here the CDR3 reads CASSLNGGTYEQYF. The CDR3 nucleotides are TGTGCCAGCAGCTTAAATGGAGGGACCTACGAGCAGTACTTC.

This clone has a handful of counts. The chain has TRBV29-1 and TRBJ2-3, with a tentative D call TRBD2 (6 bases). The CDR3 is made up of 11 amino acids. Germline V gene lookup returns CDR1 SQVTM and CDR2 ANQGSEA. V lost 5 bases to trimming and J lost 7 bases, with 10 bases between them. CDR3 sequence: CSVFSGNTQYF. In nucleotides, the CDR3 is TGCAGCGTTTTTAGCGGTAATACGCAGTATTTT.

This chain connects TRBV15 to TRBJ2-7; 9 bases are a match to TRBD2. Germline assignment: CDR1 LNHNV and CDR2 YYDKDF (reference sequence). Germline trimming cut 1 base from V and 0 bases from J; bases unmatched to any gene: 7. The CDR3 spans 17 residues. Here the CDR3 reads CATSRVGGRDSSYEQYF. In DNA, the CDR3 is TGTGCCACCAGCAGAGTGGGCGGGAGGGATTCCTCCTACGAGCAGTACTTC. Full variable domain (outside the CDR3, taken from reference TRBV15 and TRBJ2-7): DAMVIQNPRYQVTQFGKPVTLSCSQTLNHNVMYWYQQKSSQAPKLLFHYYDKDFNNEADTPDNFQSRRPNTSFCFLDIRSPGLGDTAMYLCATSRVGGRDSSYEQYFGPGTRLTVT.

This clone was counted a few times. The chain joins TRBV19 to TRBJ2-2, with a possible D match to TRBD1 (6 bases). V lost 11 bases and J lost 2, with 18 bases in between. Germline V gene lookup returns CDR1 LNHDA and CDR2 SQIVND (reference sequence). The CDR3 has 15 residues. The DNA of the CDR3 is TGTGCCTCTAGGGCCAGGACAGCCAACACCGGGGAGCTGTTTTTT. Its protein product is CASRARTANTGELFF.

CDR3 amino acids: CASSGWTTRSYNEQFF. The DNA of the CDR3 is TGTGCCAGCAGTGGCTGGACTACCCGCTCCTACAATGAGCAGTTCTTC. The chain combines TRBV25-1 with TRBJ2-1; TRBD2 might be the D (6 bases). Trimming took off 4 bases at V and 0 bases at J, with 13 bases between the two ends. Germline V CDR1 and CDR2: MGHDK, SYGVNS. The CDR3 has 16 amino acids.

V and J are TRBV12-2 and TRBJ2-7; the DNA was not used to check the table's D call, TRBD1. TRBV12-2 is marked as a pseudogene. The CDR3 is 16 amino acids. CDR3 sequence: CASRLAPGQGTYEQYF. CDR3 in DNA: TGTGCAAGTCGCTTAGCGCCGGGACAGGGAACCTACGAGCAGTACTTC.

This clone showed up just once. This rearrangement joins TRBV19 to TRBJ1-1; 9 nucleotides align to TRBD1. Germline CDR1 is LNHDA and CDR2 is SQIVND (reference sequence). The CDR3 totals 15 residues. The J segment lost 3 bases and the V segment lost 4 bases, leaving 6 bases of the junction unmatched. The CDR3 DNA reads as TGTGCCAGTAGTACGTCCGGGACAGGGTACACTGAAGCTTTCTTT. As protein: CASSTSGTGYTEAFF.

This chain joins TRBV24-1 and TRBJ2-7, with D perhaps matching TRBD1 (6 bases). Germline values: CDR1 KGHDR, CDR2 SFDVKD. V dropped 4 bases and J dropped 7 bases, with 19 bases sitting between them. The CDR3 totals 15 residues. CDR3 nucleotides: TGTGCCACCAGTGACCCCTCGACAGGCTTCTTAGAGCAGTACTTC. Its protein is CATSDPSTGFLEQYF.

The chain has TRBV19 and TRBJ1-4, with TRBD1 as a possible D gene (5 bases). CDR3 length: 13 residues. Trimming left V 3 bases short and J 10 bases short, with 12 bases between. CDR1 LNHDA and CDR2 SQIVND come from the germline V gene (reference sequence). The CDR3 loop is CASSMGRPVKLFF. CDR3 DNA sequence: TGTGCCAGTAGTATGGGGCGGCCAGTAAAACTGTTTTTT.

The chain combines TRBV28 with TRBJ2-1; TRBD2 aligns across 11 bases. The CDR3 is 13 residues long. The V and J ends lost 6 bases and 10 bases, in that order; junction bases with no gene match: 5. The germline V gene encodes CDR1 MDHEN and CDR2 SYDVKM. CDR3 in DNA: TGTGCCAGCAGAGTTAGCGGGAGGGGCGAGCAGTTCTTC. As protein: CASRVSGRGEQFF.